Below are 16 T cell receptor beta chains sequenced from a single sample in a study of CD4 T cells in relation to SARS-CoV-2 and coronaviruses. TCRdb keeps only in-frame clones here, not all; method: immunoSEQ multiplex PCR. Seen here are around 70,000 clones, about 89% observed once, and the top ten hold over 1.5%. Before the COVID-19 pandemic, during about 2011-2019, CD4+ T cells were taken from unexposed donors. The sample taken for sequencing was memory CD4+ T cells from PBMCs. The source of these receptors is a human donor in good health.

The chain carries TRBV5-1 and TRBJ2-7, with 10 bases aligning to TRBD2. After removal of 0 bases from V and 3 bases from J, the junction contained 3 bases not matched to a gene. The CDR3 totals 15 residues. Germline values: CDR1 SGHRS, CDR2 YFSETQ. CDR3 amino acids: CASSLGLAGVYEQYF. For the CDR3, the DNA is TGCGCCAGCAGCTTGGGGCTAGCGGGAGTCTACGAGCAGTACTTC. The full variable domain, rest sourced from reference TRBV5-1 and TRBJ2-7, is KAGVTQTPRYLIKTRGQQVTLSCSPISGHRSVSWYQQTPGQGLQFLFEYFSETQRNKGNFPGRFSGRQFSNSRSEMNVSTLELGDSALYLCASSLGLAGVYEQYFGPGTRLTVT.

This clone was counted once. The chain joins TRBV11-3 to TRBJ2-1; D unclear. CDR1 is SGHNT, CDR2 YENEEA, per germline. The CDR3 has 13 residues. Trimming left V 1 base short and J 6 bases short, with 7 bases between. The CDR3 region has the DNA TGTGCCAGCAGCTTAGTCGGTACCAATGAGCAGTTCTTC. This sequence encodes CASSLVGTNEQFF.

The sample holds a few counts of this clone. The identical CDR3 is also encoded by other nucleotide sequences in the sample. The rearrangement links TRBV27 to TRBJ2-5; TRBD2 matches at 7 bases. The V gene's germline CDR1 is MNHEY and CDR2 SMNVEV (reference sequence). With 4 bases clipped from V and 5 bases from J, the junction kept 4 bases outside the gene matches. The CDR3 extends over 13 amino acids. This CDR3 is CASSWGGEETQYF. Written as DNA, the CDR3 is TGTGCCAGCAGTTGGGGAGGGGAGGAGACCCAGTACTTC.

The chain recombines TRBV12-3 or TRBV12-4 with TRBJ1-5; D not resolved. Deletions cut 3 bases from V and 5 bases from J, with 8 bases between. CDR3 length: 13 residues. CDR3 protein: CASSFSGDQPQHF. In nucleotides, the CDR3 is TGTGCCAGCAGTTTCTCGGGAGATCAGCCCCAGCATTTT.

This clone was recorded a few times. V gene TRBV6-1 combines with J gene TRBJ1-2; D remains ambiguous. The germline V gene has CDR1 MNHNS and CDR2 SASEGT. This CDR3 is built from 13 residues. V dropped 2 bases and J dropped 3 bases, with 7 bases sitting between them. DNA of the CDR3: TGTGCCAGCAGTGAATCAGGAGACTATGGCTACACCTTC. Its translation is CASSESGDYGYTF.

This rearrangement joins TRBV6-5 to TRBJ1-3; D uncertain. Germline V gene data show CDR1 as MNHEY and CDR2 as SVGAGI. The CDR3 sequence is 13 residues long. V was pared by 6 bases and J by 0 bases, with 6 bases between. The CDR3 protein is CASRTISGNTIYF. As DNA, the CDR3 is TGTGCCAGCAGGACGATCTCTGGAAACACCATATATTTT.

This chain links TRBV7-9 with TRBJ2-3, with D unclear. This CDR3 has 14 amino acids. Germline V gene lookup returns CDR1 SEHNR and CDR2 FQNEAQ (reference sequence). V dropped 6 bases and J dropped 4 bases, with 14 bases sitting between them. The DNA for the CDR3 is TGTGCCAGCAGACCGCGCGGATCTTCAGATACGCAGTATTTT. Protein product: CASRPRGSSDTQYF.

The chain recombines TRBV18 with TRBJ1-5; no clear D gene. Trimming removed 3 bases from V and 0 bases from J, with 6 bases in between. Germline V gene lookup returns CDR1 KGHSH and CDR2 LQKENI. The CDR3 has 14 amino acids. Here the CDR3 reads CASSPTYSNQPQHF. The CDR3 nucleotides read TGTGCCAGCTCACCCACTTATAGCAATCAGCCCCAGCATTTT.

The chain recombines TRBV10-3 with TRBJ1-5; 7 bases fit TRBD1. The length of the CDR3 is 13 residues. V was pared by 6 bases and J by 5 bases, with 4 bases of the junction left unmatched. Germline-derived CDR1 and CDR2 are ENHRY and SYGVKD. The CDR3 reads CAIRGQADQPQHF. CDR3 DNA: TGTGCCATCAGAGGACAGGCGGATCAGCCCCAGCATTTT.

The chain carries TRBV7-9 and TRBJ1-5, with D possibly matching TRBD1 (6 bases). The CDR3 runs to 14 residues. V lost 7 bases and J lost 3, with 13 bases in between. CDR1 is SEHNR, CDR2 FQNEAQ, per germline (reference sequence). The CDR3 nucleotides are TGTGCCAGCAACGCGGGGGGCCTCAATCAGCCCCAGCATTTT. Protein product: CASNAGGLNQPQHF.

The CDR3 spells CASSPSFSGVYEQYF. CDR3 DNA sequence: TGTGCCAGCAGTCCCTCCTTTAGCGGGGTTTACGAGCAGTACTTC. The J gene is TRBJ2-7, the V gene TRBV28; TRBD2 aligns across 8 bases. Unmatched junction bases numbered 10, after V lost 5 bases and J lost 4 bases. Germline V gene lookup returns CDR1 MDHEN and CDR2 SYDVKM. This CDR3 comprises 15 residues.

This chain links TRBV30 with TRBJ2-1; no clear D. Germline V CDR1 and CDR2: GTSNPN, SVGIG (reference sequence). V lost 1 base to trimming and J lost 1 base, with 11 bases between them. This CDR3 region has 15 residues. The CDR3 coding sequence is TGTGCCTGGAGTGGCGGCAGCCCTTCCTACAATGAGCAGTTCTTC. It encodes CAWSGGSPSYNEQFF.

V gene TRBV5-1 combines with J gene TRBJ1-4; 8 nucleotides agree with TRBD1. Losses at the gene ends were 9 bases for V and 7 bases for J; bases not matched to a gene: 11. Germline loops: CDR1 SGHRS, CDR2 YFSETQ. The length of the CDR3 is 14 residues. The CDR3 loop reads CATSPGGQAEKLFF. CDR3 nucleotides: TGCGCCACCTCACCCGGGGGACAGGCTGAAAAACTGTTTTTT.

V is TRBV6-2 or TRBV6-3 and J is TRBJ2-1; 7 bases agree with TRBD1. V lost 2 bases and J lost 2; bases outside the gene matches: 6. This CDR3 is built from 16 residues. Germline V lookup: CDR1 MNHEY, CDR2 SVGEGT. The CDR3 loop reads CASSYSRDRPYNEQFF. DNA for the CDR3: TGTGCCAGCAGTTACAGTCGGGACAGACCCTACAATGAGCAGTTCTTC.

This clone was seen more than once but under ten times. J is TRBJ2-7 and V is TRBV20-1; no clear D. The germline V gene has CDR1 DFQATT and CDR2 SNEGSKA (reference sequence). The V end was cut by 3 bases, the J end by 3 bases, with 9 bases between. The CDR3 sequence is 12 residues long. The CDR3 reads CSASGRIYEQYF. In nucleotides, the CDR3 is TGCAGTGCTAGTGGACGGATCTACGAGCAGTACTTC.

The gene calls are TRBV4-3 and TRBJ1-1, with a possible D match to TRBD1 (6 bases). This CDR3 spans 14 amino acids. V was pared by 3 bases and J by 5 bases, with 13 bases between. Germline values: CDR1 LGHNA, CDR2 YSLEER. The CDR3 loop reads CASSQEQGGTEAFF. CDR3 sequence (DNA): TGCGCCAGCAGCCAGGAACAGGGAGGGACTGAAGCTTTCTTT.